A selection of T cell receptor beta chains follows, all from one sample in a study of T cells after yellow fever vaccination. A single record per CDR3 protein comes from TCRdb applying MiXCR to the 5' RACE reads. The sample yields 200,000 to 300,000 distinct CDR3 sequences, 6.5% to 7.5% seen once. Sequenced here: CD4+ T cells sorted from PBMCs, sampled on the day of the yellow fever booster vaccination. These receptors were collected from a man aged 30-40 years who received the YFV17D yellow fever vaccine. CDR3s leave out the opening cysteine and the closing phenylalanine or tryptophan. Each record gives: CDR3 protein, clone size, J gene, D gene, V gene. A D gene is named only where the DNA matches it firmly. Rows give clone size only sometimes, using once, few, many, or a class for an expanded clone.

CDR3: ASSLALAGDTQY
size: many
J: TRBJ2-3
D: -
V: TRBV7-2

CDR3: ASSTGRQNNEQF
size: many
J: TRBJ2-1
D: -
V: TRBV5-1

CDR3: ASSHSGTGIGEQY
size: -
J: TRBJ2-7
D: TRBD1
V: TRBV3-1

CDR3: ASSLERGSEKLF
size: -
J: TRBJ1-4
D: -
V: TRBV7-6

CDR3: ASSPHPWTSGASYNEQF
size: few
J: TRBJ2-1
D: TRBD2
V: TRBV11-2

CDR3: ASSMGDTGELF
size: many
J: TRBJ2-2
D: -
V: TRBV6-4

CDR3: AIAGNPYEQY
size: many
J: TRBJ2-7
D: -
V: TRBV28

CDR3: ASSLFFLAGNTGELF
size: many
J: TRBJ2-2
D: TRBD2
V: TRBV7-8

CDR3: ASSGYTEAF
size: many
J: TRBJ1-1
D: -
V: TRBV6-5

CDR3: ARSLATETQY
size: -
J: TRBJ2-5
D: -
V: TRBV5-1

CDR3: ASSKVLDRTYGYT
size: few
J: TRBJ1-2
D: -
V: TRBV10-1

CDR3: ASSLERRGETQY
size: few
J: TRBJ2-5
D: -
V: TRBV5-4

CDR3: ASSLNPGTSGMSQY
size: -
J: TRBJ2-5
D: TRBD2
V: TRBV5-1

CDR3: ASSQGILDNEQF
size: many
J: TRBJ2-1
D: -
V: TRBV4-1

CDR3: ASSTGQGMSEQY
size: few
J: TRBJ2-7
D: TRBD1
V: TRBV6-1

CDR3: SAQPTTGNQPQH
size: many
J: TRBJ1-5
D: -
V: TRBV20-1

CDR3: SVGQGADTQY
size: many
J: TRBJ2-3
D: TRBD1
V: TRBV29-1

CDR3: ASMESYEQY
size: many
J: TRBJ2-7
D: -
V: TRBV25-1

CDR3: ASSQAGGSTDTQY
size: -
J: TRBJ2-3
D: TRBD2
V: TRBV3-1

CDR3: ASSFERSGEPNYNEQF
size: many
J: TRBJ2-1
D: TRBD2
V: TRBV5-6

CDR3: ATTGGDIRADTQY
size: -
J: TRBJ2-3
D: TRBD2
V: TRBV7-2

CDR3: ASSLREPMGSYNEQF
size: many
J: TRBJ2-1
D: -
V: TRBV7-2

CDR3: SARRTSGGYSSYNEQF
size: many
J: TRBJ2-1
D: TRBD2
V: TRBV20-1

CDR3: SVAGRNTGELF
size: few
J: TRBJ2-2
D: -
V: TRBV29-1

CDR3: ASRDRGSLGYEQY
size: few
J: TRBJ2-7
D: TRBD1
V: TRBV12-3/TRBV12-4

CDR3: ASKYDRTTGELF
size: few
J: TRBJ2-2
D: -
V: TRBV12-3/TRBV12-4

CDR3: ASSLVGTSGSTDTQY
size: many
J: TRBJ2-3
D: TRBD2
V: TRBV7-2

CDR3: ASSQVGTSGRNEQF
size: many
J: TRBJ2-1
D: TRBD2
V: TRBV3-1

CDR3: SVQATAYNSPLH
size: -
J: TRBJ1-6
D: -
V: TRBV20-1

CDR3: ASSFAENNEQF
size: -
J: TRBJ2-1
D: -
V: TRBV12-3/TRBV12-4

CDR3: ASSLQAGLYNEQF
size: few
J: TRBJ2-1
D: TRBD2
V: TRBV7-8

CDR3: SVETGRDIQY
size: many
J: TRBJ2-4
D: -
V: TRBV29-1

CDR3: ASSPPGEQY
size: many
J: TRBJ2-7
D: -
V: TRBV6-6

CDR3: AWTGTGAGELF
size: -
J: TRBJ2-2
D: TRBD1
V: TRBV30